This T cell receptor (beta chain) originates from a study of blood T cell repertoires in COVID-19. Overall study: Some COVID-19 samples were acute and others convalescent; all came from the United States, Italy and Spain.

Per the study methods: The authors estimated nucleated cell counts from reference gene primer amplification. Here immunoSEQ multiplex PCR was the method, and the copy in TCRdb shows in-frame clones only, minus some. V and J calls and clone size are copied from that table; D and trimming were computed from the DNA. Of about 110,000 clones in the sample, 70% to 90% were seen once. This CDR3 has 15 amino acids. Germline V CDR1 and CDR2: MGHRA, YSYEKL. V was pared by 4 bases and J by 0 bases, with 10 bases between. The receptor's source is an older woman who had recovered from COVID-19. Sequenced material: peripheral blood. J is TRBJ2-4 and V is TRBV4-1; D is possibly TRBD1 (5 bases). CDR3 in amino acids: CASSPTELAKNIQYF. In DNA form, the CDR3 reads TGCGCCAGCAGCCCGACAGAGCTAGCCAAAAACATTCAGTACTTC.